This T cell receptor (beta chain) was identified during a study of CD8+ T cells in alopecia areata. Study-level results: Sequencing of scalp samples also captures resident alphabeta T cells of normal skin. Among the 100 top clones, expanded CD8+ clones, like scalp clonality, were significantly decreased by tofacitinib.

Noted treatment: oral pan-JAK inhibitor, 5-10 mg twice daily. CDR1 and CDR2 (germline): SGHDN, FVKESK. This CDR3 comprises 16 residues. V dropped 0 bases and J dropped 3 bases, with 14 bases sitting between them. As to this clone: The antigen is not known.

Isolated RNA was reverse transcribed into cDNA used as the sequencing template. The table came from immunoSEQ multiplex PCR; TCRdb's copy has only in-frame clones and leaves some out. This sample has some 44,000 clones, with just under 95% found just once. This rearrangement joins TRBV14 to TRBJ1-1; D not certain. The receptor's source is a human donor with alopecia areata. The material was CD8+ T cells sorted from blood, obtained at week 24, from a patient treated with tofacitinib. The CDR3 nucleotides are TGTGCCAGCAGCCAAGAATGGGAGACTCCAGACACTGAAGCTTTCTTT. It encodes CASSQEWETPDTEAFF.